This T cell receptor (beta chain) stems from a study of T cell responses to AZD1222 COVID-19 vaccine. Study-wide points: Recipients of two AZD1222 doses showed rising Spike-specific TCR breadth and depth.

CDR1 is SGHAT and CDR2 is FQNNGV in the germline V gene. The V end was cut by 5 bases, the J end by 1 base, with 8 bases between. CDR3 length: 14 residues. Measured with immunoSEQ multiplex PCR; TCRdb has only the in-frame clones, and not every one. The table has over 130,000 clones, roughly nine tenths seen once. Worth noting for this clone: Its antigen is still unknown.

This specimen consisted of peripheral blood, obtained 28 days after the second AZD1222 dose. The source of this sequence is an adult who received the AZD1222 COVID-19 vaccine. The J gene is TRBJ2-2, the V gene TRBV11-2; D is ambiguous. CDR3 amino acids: CASSAGWNTGELFF. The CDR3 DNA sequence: TGTGCCAGCAGCGCTGGCTGGAACACCGGGGAGCTGTTTTTT.